This T cell receptor beta chain was identified during a study of identifying expanded T cells in peripheral blood. General observations from the study: Over about two and four weeks, about 16 and 20 clones changed, versus approximately 1.1 between replicates. Roughly 2-week clone count variance significantly increased as total template count grew.

V gave up 0 bases and J gave up 1 base, with 17 bases separating them. The CDR3 extends over 18 amino acids. Germline CDR1 is KGHSH and CDR2 is LQKENI. Method: immunoSEQ multiplex PCR; TCRdb's copy keeps in-frame clones and lacks some. The table lists 75,000 to 90,000 clones, over 85% of them singletons. During the collection period, no donor immune events like infections were recorded. Details on this clone: Its target is unknown.

This receptor was identified in a person aged 18-69 years in good health. The sequencing sample was made of blood. The gene calls are TRBV18 and TRBJ2-3; possibly TRBD2 for D (6 bases). The CDR3 DNA is TGTGCCAGCTCACCACCTAACAGGAGGGGCCTTGGCACAGATACGCAGTATTTT. Encoded protein: CASSPPNRRGLGTDTQYF.